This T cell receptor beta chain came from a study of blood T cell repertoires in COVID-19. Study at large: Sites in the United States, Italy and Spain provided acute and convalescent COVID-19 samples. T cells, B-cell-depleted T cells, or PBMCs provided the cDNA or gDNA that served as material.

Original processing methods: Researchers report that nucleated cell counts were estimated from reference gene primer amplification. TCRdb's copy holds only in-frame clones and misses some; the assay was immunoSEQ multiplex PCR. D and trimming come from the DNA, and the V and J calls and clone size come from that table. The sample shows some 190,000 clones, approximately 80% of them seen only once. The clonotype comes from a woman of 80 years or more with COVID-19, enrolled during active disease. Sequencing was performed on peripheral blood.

The CDR3, as DNA: TGCAGCGTTGACCCCTGGGGCCTAGCGGGGGCCTACAATGAGCAGTTCTTC. Translation: CSVDPWGLAGAYNEQFF. The chain joins TRBV29-1 to TRBJ2-1, with TRBD2 matching 10 bases. The ends lost 3 bases at V and 2 bases at J; junction bases unmatched: 10. Looked up from germline, CDR1 is SQVTM and CDR2 is ANQGSEA. CDR3 length: 17 amino acids.